The present TCR beta chain was sequenced within a study of blood T cell repertoires in COVID-19. Germline values: CDR1 LNHDA, CDR2 SQIVND (reference sequence). Trimming took 2 bases from V and 3 from J, leaving 9 bases between them. This CDR3 is built from 14 residues. Generated by immunoSEQ multiplex PCR, the TCRdb table keeps only in-frame clones and is missing some. The sample shows about 250,000 clones, 75% to 85% of them seen only once. The source of this sequence is a woman aged 45-60 years with acute COVID-19. The chain combines TRBV19 with TRBJ2-3, with D perhaps matching TRBD2 (5 bases). The specimen sequenced was PBMCs or T cells enriched from blood (not recorded which). The CDR3 DNA is TGTGCCAGTAGTATAACGGGGAGTACAGATACGCAGTATTTT. It codes for CASSITGSTDTQYF.